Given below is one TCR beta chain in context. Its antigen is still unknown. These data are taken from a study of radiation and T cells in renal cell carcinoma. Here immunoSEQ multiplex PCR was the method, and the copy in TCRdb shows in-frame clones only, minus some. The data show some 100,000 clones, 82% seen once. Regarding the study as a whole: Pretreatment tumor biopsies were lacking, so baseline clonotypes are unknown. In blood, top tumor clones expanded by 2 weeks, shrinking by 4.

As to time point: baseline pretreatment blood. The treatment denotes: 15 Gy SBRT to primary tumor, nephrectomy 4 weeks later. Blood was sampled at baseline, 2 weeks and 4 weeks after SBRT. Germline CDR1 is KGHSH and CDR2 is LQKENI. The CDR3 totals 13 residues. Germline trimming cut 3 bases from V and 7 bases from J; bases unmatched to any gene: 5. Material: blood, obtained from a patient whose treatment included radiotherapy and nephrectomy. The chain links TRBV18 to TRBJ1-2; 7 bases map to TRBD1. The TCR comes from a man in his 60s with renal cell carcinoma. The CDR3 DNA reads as TGTGCCAGCTCACCTGGACAGGTTCCTGGCTACACCTTC. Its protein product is CASSPGQVPGYTF.